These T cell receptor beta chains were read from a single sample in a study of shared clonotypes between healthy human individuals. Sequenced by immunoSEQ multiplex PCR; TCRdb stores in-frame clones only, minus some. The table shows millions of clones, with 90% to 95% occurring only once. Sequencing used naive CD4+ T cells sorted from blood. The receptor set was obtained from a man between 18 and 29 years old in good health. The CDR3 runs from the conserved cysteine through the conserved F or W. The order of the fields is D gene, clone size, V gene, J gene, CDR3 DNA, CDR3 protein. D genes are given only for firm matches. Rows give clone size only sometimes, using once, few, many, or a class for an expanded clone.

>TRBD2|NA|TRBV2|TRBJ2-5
TGTGCCAGCAAAAGAGAAAGCGGGAAAGAGACCCAGTACTTC
CASKRESGKETQYF
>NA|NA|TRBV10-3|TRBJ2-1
TGTGCCATCAGGTCACGGGGGACGGGAGCATCGGGTGAGCAGTTCTTC
CAIRSRGTGASGEQFF
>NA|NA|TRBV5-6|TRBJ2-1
TGTGCCAGCAGCTTAGGGGACAAAAACAATGAGCAGTTCTTC
CASSLGDKNNEQFF
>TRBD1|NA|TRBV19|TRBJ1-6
TGTGCCAGTGGCGGACAGGGCGCAGCCAATTCACCCCTCCACTTT
CASGGQGAANSPLHF
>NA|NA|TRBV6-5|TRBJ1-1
TGTGCCAGCAGTCAGAGGGGGAGCACTGAAGCTTTCTTT
CASSQRGSTEAFF
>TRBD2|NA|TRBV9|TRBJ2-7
TGTGCCAGCAGCGTAGGGCCGGGAGGGGGGATCTCCTACGAGCAGTACTTC
CASSVGPGGGISYEQYF
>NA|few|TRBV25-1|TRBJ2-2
TGTGCCAGCAGTGACCCCACGAGGGTCGGGGAGCTGTTTTTT
CASSDPTRVGELFF
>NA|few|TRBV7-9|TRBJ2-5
TGTGCCAGCAGAGGACAGAACCAAGAGACCCAGTACTTC
CASRGQNQETQYF
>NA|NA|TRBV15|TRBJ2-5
TGTGCCACCAGCAGAGGTCATCAGGCGGGGGAGACCCAGTACTTC
CATSRGHQAGETQYF
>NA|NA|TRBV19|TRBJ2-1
TGTGCCAGTAGTATAGGGACACTAGGCAATGAGCAGTTCTTC
CASSIGTLGNEQFF
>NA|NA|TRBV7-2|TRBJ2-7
TGTGCCAGCAGCCTTAAAGTGGGCGGAGTGGGACCCCCCGAGCAGTACTTC
CASSLKVGGVGPPEQYF
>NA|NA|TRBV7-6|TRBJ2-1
TGTGCCAGCAGCTTCTCCTCTATTGGCTCCAATGAGCAGTTCTTC
CASSFSSIGSNEQFF
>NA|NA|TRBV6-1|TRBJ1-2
TGTGCCAGCAGGGGGACTGTTAACTATGGCTACACCTTC
CASRGTVNYGYTF
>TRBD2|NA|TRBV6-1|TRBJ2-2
TGTGCCAGCAGTGCCCGACTAGCGGGGAACACCGGGGAGCTGTTTTTT
CASSARLAGNTGELFF
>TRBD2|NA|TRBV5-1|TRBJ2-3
TGCGCCAGCAAGAGAGCGGGAGCAACAGATACGCAGTATTTT
CASKRAGATDTQYF
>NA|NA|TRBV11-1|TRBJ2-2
TGTGCCAGCAGCTTAAAGGTCGGGGAGCTGTTTTTT
CASSLKVGELFF
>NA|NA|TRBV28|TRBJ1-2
TGTGCCAGCAGTGAACGGGGCTATGGCTACACCTTC
CASSERGYGYTF
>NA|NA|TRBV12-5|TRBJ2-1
TGTGCTAGTGGTGGAAGCTCCTACAATGAGCAGTTCTTC
CASGGSSYNEQFF
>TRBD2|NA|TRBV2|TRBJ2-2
TGTGCCAGCAGGAGAGCGGGGGCGGACACCGGGGAGCTGTTTTTT
CASRRAGADTGELFF
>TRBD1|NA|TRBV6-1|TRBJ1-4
TGTGCCAGCAGTGAACCCGGACAGGAGCGGGGAAAACTGTTTTTT
CASSEPGQERGKLFF
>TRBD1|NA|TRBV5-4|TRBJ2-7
TGTGCCAGCAGCCGGGGACAGGGGGTTTACGAGCAGTACTTC
CASSRGQGVYEQYF
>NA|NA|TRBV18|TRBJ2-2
TGTGCCAGCTCACCGAACGGCGGGTCGAACACCGGGGAGCTGTTTTTT
CASSPNGGSNTGELFF
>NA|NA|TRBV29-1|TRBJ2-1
TGCAGCGCTCAGGGGGGGAGTGCCCACAATGAGCAGTTCTTC
CSAQGGSAHNEQFF
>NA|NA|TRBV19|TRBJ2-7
TGTGCCAGTAGTCAAGAACAGGGAATTCCCTCCTACGAGCAGTACTTC
CASSQEQGIPSYEQYF
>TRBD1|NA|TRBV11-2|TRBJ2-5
TGTGCCAGCAGCTTAACTACAGGGGAGTCCCAAGAGACCCAGTACTTC
CASSLTTGESQETQYF
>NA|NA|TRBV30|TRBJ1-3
TGTGCCTGGAACCCGTATGAGACTAGTAACACCATATATTTT
CAWNPYETSNTIYF
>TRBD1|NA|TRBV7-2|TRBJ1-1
TGTGCCAGCAGTCTAGGACAGGTGCACACTGAAGCTTTCTTT
CASSLGQVHTEAFF
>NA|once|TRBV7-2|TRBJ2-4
TGTGCCAGCACCGGTGCGGAAAACATTCAGTACTTC
CASTGAENIQYF
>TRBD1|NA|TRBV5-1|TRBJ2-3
TGCGCCAGCAGCGAACGGGACAGCCGCACAGATACGCAGTATTTT
CASSERDSRTDTQYF
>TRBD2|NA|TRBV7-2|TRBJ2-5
TGTGCCAGCAGCACGGGACTAGCGGGAGGGCGCGAGACCCAGTACTTC
CASSTGLAGGRETQYF
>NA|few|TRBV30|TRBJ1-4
TGTGCCTGGAACGGAGAAAAACTGTTTTTT
CAWNGEKLFF
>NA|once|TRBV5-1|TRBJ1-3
TGCGCCAGCAGCCCAGCGGGAGGGGCGACTGGAAACACCATATATTTT
CASSPAGGATGNTIYF
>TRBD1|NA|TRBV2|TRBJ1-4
TGTGCCAGCAGGGAGGACAGGATTAATGAAAAACTGTTTTTT
CASREDRINEKLFF
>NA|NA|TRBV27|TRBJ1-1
TGTGCCAGCAGTTTATCACGGGGGTCCGCATCGAACACTGAAGCTTTCTTT
CASSLSRGSASNTEAFF
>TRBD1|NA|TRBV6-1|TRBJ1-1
TGTGCCAGCAGTGTACCTAGGACAGGGCTTTTCATGAACACTGAAGCTTTCTTT
CASSVPRTGLFMNTEAFF
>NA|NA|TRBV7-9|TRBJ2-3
TGTGCCAGCAGCTTGGTCAGAACCCAAACCACAGATACGCAGTATTTT
CASSLVRTQTTDTQYF
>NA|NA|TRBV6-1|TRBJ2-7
TGTGCCAGCAGTGGTCTGGGGTCGACGGAGCAGTACTTC
CASSGLGSTEQYF
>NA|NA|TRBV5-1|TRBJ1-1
TGCGCCAGCAGCTTTACTACGGGGACTGAAGCTTTCTTT
CASSFTTGTEAFF
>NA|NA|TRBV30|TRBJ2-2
TGTGCCTGGTCCTATCCCACCAACACCGGGGAGCTGTTTTTT
CAWSYPTNTGELFF
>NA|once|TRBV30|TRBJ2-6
TGTGCCTGGAGAGGAAGCTCTGGGGCCAACGTCCTGACTTTC
CAWRGSSGANVLTF
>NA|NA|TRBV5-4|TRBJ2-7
TGTGCCAGCAGCCTAAGACTAATAGGGTTTTCCTACGAGCAGTACTTC
CASSLRLIGFSYEQYF
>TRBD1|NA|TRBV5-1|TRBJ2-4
TGCGCCAGCAGCTTGGCCGGGACAGGGATTCAGTACTTC
CASSLAGTGIQYF
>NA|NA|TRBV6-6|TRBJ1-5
TGTGCCAGCAGTTCTCACTTAGGGCAGCCCCAGCATTTT
CASSSHLGQPQHF
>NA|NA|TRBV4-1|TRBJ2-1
TGCGCCAGCAGCCAAGATCGACAAGTGGGATACAATGAGCAGTTCTTC
CASSQDRQVGYNEQFF
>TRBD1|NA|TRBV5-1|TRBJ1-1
TGCGCCAGCAGCTTGGAGCCAGGGGGCACTGAAGCTTTCTTT
CASSLEPGGTEAFF
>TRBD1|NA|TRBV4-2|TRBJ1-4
TGTGCCAGCAGCCCGTTAGACAGGGGTGGTGAAAAACTGTTTTTT
CASSPLDRGGEKLFF
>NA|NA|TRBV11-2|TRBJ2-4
TGTGCCAGCAGCTTAGATAGTGGCGGAGGGAACATTCAGTACTTC
CASSLDSGGGNIQYF
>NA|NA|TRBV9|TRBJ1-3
TGTGCCAGCACCCACGGATCCGCCGGAAACACCATATATTTT
CASTHGSAGNTIYF
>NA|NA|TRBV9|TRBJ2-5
TGTGCCAGCAGCGAACAGCAATTCCAAGAGACCCAGTACTTC
CASSEQQFQETQYF
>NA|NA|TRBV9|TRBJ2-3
TGTGCCAGCAGCGATTGGTCTAGCACAGATACGCAGTATTTT
CASSDWSSTDTQYF